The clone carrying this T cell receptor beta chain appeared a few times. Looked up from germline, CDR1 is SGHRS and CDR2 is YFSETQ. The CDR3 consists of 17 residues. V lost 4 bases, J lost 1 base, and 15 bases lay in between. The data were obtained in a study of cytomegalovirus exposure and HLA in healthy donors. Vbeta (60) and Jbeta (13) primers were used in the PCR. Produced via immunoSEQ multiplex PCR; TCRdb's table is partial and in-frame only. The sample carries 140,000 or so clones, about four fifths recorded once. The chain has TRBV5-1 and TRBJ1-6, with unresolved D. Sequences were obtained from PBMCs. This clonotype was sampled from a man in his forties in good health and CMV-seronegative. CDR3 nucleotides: TGCGCCAGCAGCCTCGAGGAGGGAAGGTCCTATAATTCACCCCTCCACTTT. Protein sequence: CASSLEEGRSYNSPLHF.